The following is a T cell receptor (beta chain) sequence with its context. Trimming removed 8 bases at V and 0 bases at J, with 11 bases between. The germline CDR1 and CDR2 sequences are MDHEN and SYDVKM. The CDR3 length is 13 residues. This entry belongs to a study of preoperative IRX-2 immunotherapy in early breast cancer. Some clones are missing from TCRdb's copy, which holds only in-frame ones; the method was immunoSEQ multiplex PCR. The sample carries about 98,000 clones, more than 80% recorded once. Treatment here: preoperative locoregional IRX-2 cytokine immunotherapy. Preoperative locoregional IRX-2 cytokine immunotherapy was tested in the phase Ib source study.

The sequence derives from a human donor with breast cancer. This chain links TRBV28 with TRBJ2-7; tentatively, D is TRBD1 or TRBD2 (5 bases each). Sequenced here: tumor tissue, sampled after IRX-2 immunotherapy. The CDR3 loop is CASFDGASYEQYF. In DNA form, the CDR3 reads TGTGCCAGCTTCGACGGGGCCTCCTACGAGCAGTACTTC.